Below, 18 T cell receptor beta chains from the same sample are listed, as sequenced in a study of blood T cells in healthy people across ages. Together with a sample-barcoded 5' primer, a J-beta primer mix was included in a second PCR lasting about 7 to 11 cycles. MiXCR was run by TCRdb on the 5' RACE reads, yielding one entry per CDR3 protein. The table includes 1.4 million to 1.5 million distinct CDR3 sequences, 42% detected once. The sequenced sample consisted of blood. The receptors were sampled from a woman aged 18-35 years in good health.

This clonotype was recorded many times. The gene calls are TRBV18 and TRBJ2-3; no clear D. CDR3 size: 12 residues. With 8 bases removed from V and 1 base from J, the gap between germline ends came to 7 bases. Per germline, CDR1 KGHSH and CDR2 LQKENI. CDR3 bases: TGTGCCAGCAGCCCCCGCACAGATACGCAGTATTTT. Protein: CASSPRTDTQYF.

This clonotype was seen a single time. The rearrangement joins TRBV12-3 or TRBV12-4 to TRBJ2-3; 10 nucleotides line up with TRBD1. Unmatched junction bases numbered 9, after V lost 5 bases and J lost 4 bases. The CDR3 length is 16 residues. CDR3 coding DNA: TGTGCCAGCAGTCCCGGGACAGGGGCCCGAGCAGATACGCAGTATTTT. This sequence encodes CASSPGTGARADTQYF.

Note on this clonotype: This clone may be a read error of a much larger clone one base away. This rearrangement joins TRBV20-1 to TRBJ2-4; either TRBD1 or TRBD2 may fit D (6 bases each). The CDR3 consists of 16 residues. V dropped 5 bases and J dropped 5 bases, with 22 bases sitting between them. Germline V gene data show CDR1 as DFQATT and CDR2 as SNEGSKA (reference sequence). Here the CDR3 DNA reads TGCAGTGCTCTGGAAACTGTGAGGGGGGAGGAAAACATTCAGTACTTC. It codes for CSALETVRGEENIQYF.

The genes are TRBV7-2 and TRBJ2-3; D is possibly TRBD1 (6 bases). CDR1 is SGHTA, CDR2 FQGNSA, per germline. This CDR3 region has 13 residues. Between the trimmed V and J ends, which lost 5 bases and 6 bases, there was a span of 12 bases. In DNA form, the CDR3 reads TGTGCCAGCAGCACGATGGGGGCCGATACGCAGTATTTT. Protein: CASSTMGADTQYF.

This clonotype was observed a few times. CDR3 nucleotide sequence: TGTGCCATCAGTGAGTCCGGGACAGGGACCTACGAGCAGTACTTC. This sequence encodes CAISESGTGTYEQYF. The V gene is TRBV10-3, the J gene TRBJ2-7; 9 nucleotides match TRBD1. The CDR3 spans 15 residues. The V gene end was trimmed by 0 bases and the J gene end by 2 bases; junction bases not matched to a gene: 2. Germline CDR1 reads ENHRY; CDR2 reads SYGVKD.

This rearrangement joins TRBV27 to TRBJ1-4; no reliable D call. Germline-derived CDR1 and CDR2 are MNHEY and SMNVEV (reference sequence). Trimming removed 4 bases from V and 3 bases from J, with 9 bases in between. The length of the CDR3 is 14 residues. DNA for the CDR3: TGTGCCAGCAGTTCGGGGAATGCTAATGAAAAACTGTTTTTT. Translating gives CASSSGNANEKLFF.

J is TRBJ2-1 and V is TRBV25-1; D is possibly TRBD2 (5 bases). V was cut by 2 bases and J by 5 bases, with 13 bases left in between. The V gene's germline CDR1 is MGHDK and CDR2 SYGVNS. The CDR3 contains 15 residues. The CDR3 nucleotides read TGTGCCAGCAGTGAACTGTACGAGGGTCACAATGAGCAGTTCTTC. Translating it yields CASSELYEGHNEQFF.

A few counts support this clonotype. This chain links TRBV5-6 with TRBJ1-1, with 7 positions matching TRBD1. There are 16 residues in the CDR3. The trim removed 4 bases at V and 1 base at J, leaving 10 bases unmatched. Germline V gene data show CDR1 as SGHDT and CDR2 as YYEEEE. Written as DNA, the CDR3 is TGTGCCAGCAGCGTGGGACAGTCCCAGCGGAACACTGAAGCTTTCTTT. Its protein is CASSVGQSQRNTEAFF.

The J gene is TRBJ2-1, the V gene TRBV15; 10 nucleotides align to TRBD2. The CDR3 runs to 14 residues. Per germline, CDR1 LNHNV and CDR2 YYDKDF (reference sequence). V trimming: 8 bases; J trimming: 9 bases; junction bases outside the gene matches: 10. The CDR3 region is CATALAGGSGEQFF. CDR3 nucleotide sequence: TGTGCCACCGCATTAGCGGGAGGATCAGGTGAGCAGTTCTTC.

To note about this clonotype: One end of the junction fails to match germline, which may point to a read error. The genes are TRBV6-1 and TRBJ1-2; D perhaps matches TRBD1 (5 bases). Germline CDR1 and CDR2: MNHNS and SASEGT. CDR3 length equals 13 residues. The CDR3 loop reads CASSPPQGYGHTF. The CDR3 DNA is TGTGCCAGCAGTCCTCCCCAGGGTTATGGCCACACCTTC.

The J gene is TRBJ2-7, the V gene TRBV2, with D perhaps matching TRBD1 or TRBD2 (5 bases each). The J call could be wrong; TRBJ2-1 is a better fit for the DNA end. The CDR3 length is 14 residues. The V gene's germline CDR1 is SNHLY and CDR2 FYNNEI. This CDR3 reads CASRGTVSSYEQFF. The CDR3, as DNA: TGTGCCAGCAGGGGGACGGTTAGCTCCTACGAGCAGTTCTTC.

The chain's CDR3 is CASNIAVDRRTQYF. The CDR3 DNA follows: TGTGCCAGTAATATAGCGGTAGACAGGCGGACCCAGTACTTC. The gene calls are TRBV28 and TRBJ2-7; D possibly uses TRBD1 or TRBD2 (6 bases each). The J call may not be correct, given that the DNA end is closer to TRBJ2-5. The CDR3 consists of 14 residues. The germline V gene has CDR1 MDHEN and CDR2 SYDVKM.

V and J are TRBV14 and TRBJ1-1; D uncertain. V gave up 6 bases and J gave up 1 base, with 12 bases separating them. CDR3 size: 14 residues. Germline CDR1 SGHDN, CDR2 FVKESK. The CDR3 sequence is CASRPRMGNTEAFF. CDR3 DNA: TGTGCCAGCAGGCCGAGGATGGGGAACACTGAAGCTTTCTTT.

The chain links TRBV5-1 to TRBJ2-5, with D tentatively TRBD1 (6 bases). Trimming shortened V by 4 bases and J by 1 base, and 17 bases separated the two germline ends. The CDR3 spans 16 residues. CDR1 SGHRS and CDR2 YFSETQ come from the germline V gene. The CDR3 DNA reads as TGCGCCAGCAGCGGAGAGGGGGTCGGTTCCCAAGAGACCCAGTACTTC. It specifies CASSGEGVGSQETQYF.

The sample holds many counts of this clonotype. CDR3 coding DNA: TGCGCCAGCAGCTTGGGAGGGAACTCCTACAATGAGCAGTTCTTC. Encoded protein: CASSLGGNSYNEQFF. The chain links TRBV5-1 to TRBJ2-1, with D tentatively TRBD2 (5 bases). Germline CDR1 and CDR2: SGHRS and YFSETQ. V lost 0 bases, J lost 0 bases, and 7 bases lay in between. This CDR3 region has 15 residues.

The chain links TRBV20-1 to TRBJ1-6; no definite D call. Trimming took off 5 bases at V and 0 bases at J, with 11 bases between the two ends. CDR3 size: 15 residues. Germline V lookup: CDR1 DFQATT, CDR2 SNEGSKA (reference sequence). Written as DNA, the CDR3 is TGCAGTGCTTTGACGGAGAGCTCCTATAATTCACCCCTCCACTTT. Amino acid sequence: CSALTESSYNSPLHF.

This chain connects TRBV7-9 to TRBJ1-1; no clear D. This CDR3 region has 15 residues. Trimming left V 0 bases short and J 1 base short, with 9 bases between. The germline V gene has CDR1 SEHNR and CDR2 FQNEAQ (reference sequence). The CDR3 reads CASSLANGPNTEAFF. The CDR3 DNA reads TGTGCCAGCAGCTTAGCGAACGGACCGAACACTGAAGCTTTCTTT.

The chain carries TRBV20-1 and TRBJ1-3, with D possibly matching TRBD1 (6 bases). CDR3 length equals 15 residues. Trimming shortened V by 5 bases and J by 4 bases, and 18 bases separated the two germline ends. Germline V gene lookup returns CDR1 DFQATT and CDR2 SNEGSKA (reference sequence). CDR3 nucleotide sequence: TGCAGTGCTGGGGGACACCCCGTGGGAGGAAACACCATATATTTT. Translated, it gives CSAGGHPVGGNTIYF.